The entry that follows covers one TCR beta chain sequence. The data derive from a study of CD8+CD57+ T cells in acquired aplastic anemia. The CDR3 extends over 15 amino acids. Trimming shortened V by 5 bases and J by 5 bases, and 19 bases separated the two germline ends. From germline, CDR1 is SEHNR and CDR2 FQNEAQ (reference sequence). Template material for TCR beta VDJ and CDR3 profiling consisted of genomic DNA. Each CDR3 protein is one row after TCRdb ran MiXCR on the reads. The top ten clones hold 30% to 40% of a sample with some 160,000 distinct CDR3 sequences, more than 40% of them seen once. Before being chosen for sequencing, patients had shown CD8+CD57+ cell expansion by flow cytometry.

The chain links TRBV7-9 to TRBJ2-7, with D perhaps matching TRBD2 (6 bases). This TCR came from a human donor with aplastic anemia. Material for sequencing was sorted CD4+, CD8+, or CD8+CD57+ T cells (not recorded which) from PBMCs. The CDR3 spells CASSRPSAGSNEQYF. The CDR3 DNA follows: TGTGCCAGCAGCCGCCCGTCAGCGGGTTCCAACGAGCAGTACTTC.